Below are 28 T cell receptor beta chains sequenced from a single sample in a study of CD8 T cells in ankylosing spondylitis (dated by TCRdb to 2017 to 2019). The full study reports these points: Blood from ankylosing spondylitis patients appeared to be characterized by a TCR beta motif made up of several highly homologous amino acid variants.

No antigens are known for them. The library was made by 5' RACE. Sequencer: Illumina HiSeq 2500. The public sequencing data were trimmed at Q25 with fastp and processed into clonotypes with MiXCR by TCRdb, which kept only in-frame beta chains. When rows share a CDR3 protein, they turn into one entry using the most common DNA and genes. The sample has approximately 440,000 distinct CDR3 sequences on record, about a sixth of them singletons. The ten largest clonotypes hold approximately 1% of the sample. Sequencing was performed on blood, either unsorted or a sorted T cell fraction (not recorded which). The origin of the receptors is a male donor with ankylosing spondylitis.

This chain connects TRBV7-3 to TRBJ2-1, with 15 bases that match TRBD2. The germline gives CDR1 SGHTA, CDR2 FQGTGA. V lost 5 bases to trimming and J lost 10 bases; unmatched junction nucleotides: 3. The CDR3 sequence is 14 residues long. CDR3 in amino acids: CASSPGTSGGEQFF. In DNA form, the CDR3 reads TGTGCCAGCAGCCCGGGGACTAGCGGGGGGGAGCAGTTCTTC.

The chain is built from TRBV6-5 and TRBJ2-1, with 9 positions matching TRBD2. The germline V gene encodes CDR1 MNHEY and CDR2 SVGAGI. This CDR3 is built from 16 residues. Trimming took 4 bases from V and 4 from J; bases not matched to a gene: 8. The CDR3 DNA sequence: TGTGCCAGCAGTTCCCGAGTAGCGGGAGCGTACAATGAGCAGTTCTTC. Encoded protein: CASSSRVAGAYNEQFF.

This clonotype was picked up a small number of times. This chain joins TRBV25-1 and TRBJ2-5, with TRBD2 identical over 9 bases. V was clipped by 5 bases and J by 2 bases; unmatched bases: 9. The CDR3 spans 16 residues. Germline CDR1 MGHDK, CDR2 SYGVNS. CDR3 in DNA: TGTGCCAGCAGTCCATCAATTCTAGCGGGGCAAGAGACCCAGTACTTC. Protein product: CASSPSILAGQETQYF.

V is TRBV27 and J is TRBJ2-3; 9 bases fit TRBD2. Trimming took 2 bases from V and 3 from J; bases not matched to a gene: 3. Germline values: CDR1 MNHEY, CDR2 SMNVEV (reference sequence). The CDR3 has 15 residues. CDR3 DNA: TGTGCCAGCAGTTTAGGCGGGAGGGTTACAGATACGCAGTATTTT. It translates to CASSLGGRVTDTQYF.

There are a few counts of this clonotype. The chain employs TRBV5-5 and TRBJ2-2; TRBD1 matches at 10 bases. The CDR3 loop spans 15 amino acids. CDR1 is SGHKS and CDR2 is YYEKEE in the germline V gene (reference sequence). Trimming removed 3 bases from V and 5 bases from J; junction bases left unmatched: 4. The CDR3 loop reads CASSWGTGDTGELFF. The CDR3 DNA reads TGTGCCAGCAGCTGGGGGACAGGGGATACCGGGGAGCTGTTTTTT.

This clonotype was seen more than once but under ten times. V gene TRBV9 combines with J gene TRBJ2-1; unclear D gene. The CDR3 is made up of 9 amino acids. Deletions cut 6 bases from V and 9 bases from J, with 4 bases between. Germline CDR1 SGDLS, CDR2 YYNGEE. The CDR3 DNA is TGTGCCAGCATTTGTGAGCAGTTCTTC. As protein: CASICEQFF.

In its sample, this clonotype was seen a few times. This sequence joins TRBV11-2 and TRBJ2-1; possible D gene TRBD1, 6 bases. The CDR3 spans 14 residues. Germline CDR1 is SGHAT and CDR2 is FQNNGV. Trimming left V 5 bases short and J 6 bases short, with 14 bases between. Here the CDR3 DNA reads TGTGCCAGCAGCAGATCACACAGGGTCAATGAGCAGTTCTTC. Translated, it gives CASSRSHRVNEQFF.

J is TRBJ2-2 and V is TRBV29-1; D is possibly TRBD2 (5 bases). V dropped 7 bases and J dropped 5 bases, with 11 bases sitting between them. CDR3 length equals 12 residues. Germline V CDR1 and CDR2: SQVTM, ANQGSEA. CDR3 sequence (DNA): TGCAGCGCCCTAACTAGGACCGGGGAGCTGTTTTTT. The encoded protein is CSALTRTGELFF.

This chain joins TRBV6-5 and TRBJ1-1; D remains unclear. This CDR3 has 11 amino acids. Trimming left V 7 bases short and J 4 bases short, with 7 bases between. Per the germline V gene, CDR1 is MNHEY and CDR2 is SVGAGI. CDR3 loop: CASKRGTEAFF. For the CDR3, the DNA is TGTGCCAGCAAGAGAGGCACTGAAGCTTTCTTT.

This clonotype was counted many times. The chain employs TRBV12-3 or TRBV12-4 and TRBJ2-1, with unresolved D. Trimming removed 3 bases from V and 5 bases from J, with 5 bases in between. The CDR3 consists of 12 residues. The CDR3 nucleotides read TGTGCCAGCAGTTTCCCGGACAATGAGCAGTTCTTC. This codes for CASSFPDNEQFF.

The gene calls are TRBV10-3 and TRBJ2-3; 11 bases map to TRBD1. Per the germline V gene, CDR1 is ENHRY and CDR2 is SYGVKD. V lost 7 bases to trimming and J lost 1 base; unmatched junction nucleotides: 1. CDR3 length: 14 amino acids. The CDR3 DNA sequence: TGTGCCATCAAGGGACAGGGGGGCACAGATACGCAGTATTTT. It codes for CAIKGQGGTDTQYF.

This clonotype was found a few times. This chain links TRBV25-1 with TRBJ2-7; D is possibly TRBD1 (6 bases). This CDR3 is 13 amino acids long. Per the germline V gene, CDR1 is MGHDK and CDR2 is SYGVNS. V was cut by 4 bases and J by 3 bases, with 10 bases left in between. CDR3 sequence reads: CASSGTEDYEQYF. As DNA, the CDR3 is TGTGCCAGCAGTGGGACAGAGGACTACGAGCAGTACTTC.

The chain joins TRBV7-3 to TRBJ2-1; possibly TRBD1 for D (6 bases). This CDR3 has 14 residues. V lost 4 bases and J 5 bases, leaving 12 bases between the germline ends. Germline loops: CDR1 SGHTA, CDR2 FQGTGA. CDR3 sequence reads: CASSSVQGNNEQFF. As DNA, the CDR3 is TGTGCCAGCAGCTCCGTCCAGGGGAACAATGAGCAGTTCTTC.

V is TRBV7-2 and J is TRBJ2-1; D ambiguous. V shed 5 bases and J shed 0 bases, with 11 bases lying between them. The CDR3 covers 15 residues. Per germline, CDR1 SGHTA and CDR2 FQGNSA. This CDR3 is CASSPLQSSYNEQFF. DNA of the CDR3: TGTGCCAGCAGCCCACTACAGAGCTCCTACAATGAGCAGTTCTTC.

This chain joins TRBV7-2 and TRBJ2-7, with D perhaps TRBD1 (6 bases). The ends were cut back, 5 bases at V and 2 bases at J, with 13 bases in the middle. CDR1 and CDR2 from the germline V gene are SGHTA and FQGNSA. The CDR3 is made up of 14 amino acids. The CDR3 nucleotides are TGTGCCAGCAGCCTGTGGGACAAAGCCTACGAGCAGTACTTC. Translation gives CASSLWDKAYEQYF.

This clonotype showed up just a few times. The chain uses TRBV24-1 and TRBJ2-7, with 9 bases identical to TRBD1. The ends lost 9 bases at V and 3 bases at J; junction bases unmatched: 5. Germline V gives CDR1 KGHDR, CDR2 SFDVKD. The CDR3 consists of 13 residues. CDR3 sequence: CATVRDRVYEQYF. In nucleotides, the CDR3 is TGTGCCACCGTCCGGGACAGGGTCTACGAGCAGTACTTC.

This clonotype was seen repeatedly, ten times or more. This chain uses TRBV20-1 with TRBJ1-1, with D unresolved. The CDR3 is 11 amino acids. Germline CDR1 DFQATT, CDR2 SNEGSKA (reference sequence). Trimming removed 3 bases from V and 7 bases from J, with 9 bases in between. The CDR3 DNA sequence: TGCAGTGCTAGTGAGGACCGTGAAGCTTTCTTT. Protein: CSASEDREAFF.

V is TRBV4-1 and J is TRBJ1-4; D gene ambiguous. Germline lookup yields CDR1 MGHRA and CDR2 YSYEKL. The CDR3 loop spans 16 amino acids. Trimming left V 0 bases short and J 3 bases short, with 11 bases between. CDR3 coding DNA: TGCGCCAGCAGCCAAGATTGGGGTAGGGCTAATGAAAAACTGTTTTTT. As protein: CASSQDWGRANEKLFF.

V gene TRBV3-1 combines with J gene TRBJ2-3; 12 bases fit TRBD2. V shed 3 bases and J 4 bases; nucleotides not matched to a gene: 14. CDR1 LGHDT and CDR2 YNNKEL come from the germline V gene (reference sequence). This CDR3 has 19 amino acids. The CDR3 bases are TGTGCCAGCAGCCACCGAGGGGCTAGCGGGAGGGCCGTTTCAGATACGCAGTATTTT. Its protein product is CASSHRGASGRAVSDTQYF.

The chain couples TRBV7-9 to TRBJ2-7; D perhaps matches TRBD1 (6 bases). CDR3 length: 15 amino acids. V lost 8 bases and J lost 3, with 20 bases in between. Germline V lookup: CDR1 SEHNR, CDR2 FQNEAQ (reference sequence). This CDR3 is CASSSPGTTVYEQYF. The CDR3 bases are TGTGCCAGCTCTTCGCCGGGGACAACTGTCTACGAGCAGTACTTC.

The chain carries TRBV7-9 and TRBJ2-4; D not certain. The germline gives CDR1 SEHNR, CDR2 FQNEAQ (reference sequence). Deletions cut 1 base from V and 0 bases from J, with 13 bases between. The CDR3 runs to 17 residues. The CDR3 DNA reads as TGTGCCAGCAGCTTAGATTATGGCGCCCTAGCCAAAAACATTCAGTACTTC. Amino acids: CASSLDYGALAKNIQYF. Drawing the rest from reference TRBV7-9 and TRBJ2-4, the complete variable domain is DTGVSQNPRHKITKRGQNVTFRCDPISEHNRLYWYRQTLGQGPEFLTYFQNEAQLEKSRLLSDRFSAERPKGSFSTLEIQRTEQGDSAMYLCASSLDYGALAKNIQYFGAGTRLSVL.

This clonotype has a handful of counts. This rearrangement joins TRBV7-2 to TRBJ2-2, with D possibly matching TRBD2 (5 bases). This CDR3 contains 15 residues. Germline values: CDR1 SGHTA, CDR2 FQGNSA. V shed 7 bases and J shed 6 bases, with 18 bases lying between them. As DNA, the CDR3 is TGTGCCAGCACCCGTGAGGGCGGTTCCGCCGGGGAGCTGTTTTTT. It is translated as CASTREGGSAGELFF.

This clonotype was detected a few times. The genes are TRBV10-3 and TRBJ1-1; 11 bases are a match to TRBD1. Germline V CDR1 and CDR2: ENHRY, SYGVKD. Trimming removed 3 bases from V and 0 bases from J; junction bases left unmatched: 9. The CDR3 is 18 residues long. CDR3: CAISESPGDRGMNTEAFF. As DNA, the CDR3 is TGTGCCATCAGTGAATCACCCGGGGACAGGGGGATGAACACTGAAGCTTTCTTT.

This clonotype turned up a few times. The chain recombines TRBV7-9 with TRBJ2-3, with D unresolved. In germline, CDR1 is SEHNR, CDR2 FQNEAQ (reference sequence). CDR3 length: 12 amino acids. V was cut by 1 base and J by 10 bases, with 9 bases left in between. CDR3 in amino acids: CASSLVSSSQYF. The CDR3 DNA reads TGTGCCAGCAGCTTAGTTTCATCTTCGCAGTATTTT.

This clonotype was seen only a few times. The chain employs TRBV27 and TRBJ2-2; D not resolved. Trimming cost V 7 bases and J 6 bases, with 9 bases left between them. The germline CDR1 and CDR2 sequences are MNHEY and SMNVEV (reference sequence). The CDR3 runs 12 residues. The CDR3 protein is CASKGEPGELFF. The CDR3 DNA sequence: TGTGCCAGCAAAGGCGAGCCCGGGGAGCTGTTTTTT.

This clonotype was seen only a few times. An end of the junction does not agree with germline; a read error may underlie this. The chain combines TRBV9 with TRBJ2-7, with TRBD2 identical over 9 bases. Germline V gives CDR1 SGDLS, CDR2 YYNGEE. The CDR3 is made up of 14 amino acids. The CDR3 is CASSPRGTSRRRGF. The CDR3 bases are TGTGCCAGCAGTCCACGCGGGACTAGCAGACGCCGGGGCTTC. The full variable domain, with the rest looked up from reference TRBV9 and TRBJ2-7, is DSGVTQTPKHLITATGQRVTLRCSPRSGDLSVYWYQQSLDQGLQFLIQYYNGEERAKGNILERFSAQQFPDLHSELNLSSLELGDSALYFCASSPRGTSRRRGFGPGTRLTVT.

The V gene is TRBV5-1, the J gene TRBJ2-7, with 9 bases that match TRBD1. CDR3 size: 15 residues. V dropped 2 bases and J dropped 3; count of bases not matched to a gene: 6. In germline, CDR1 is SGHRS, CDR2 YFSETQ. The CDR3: CASSFGTGSRYEQYF. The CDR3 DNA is TGCGCCAGCAGCTTCGGGACAGGGTCCCGCTACGAGCAGTACTTC.

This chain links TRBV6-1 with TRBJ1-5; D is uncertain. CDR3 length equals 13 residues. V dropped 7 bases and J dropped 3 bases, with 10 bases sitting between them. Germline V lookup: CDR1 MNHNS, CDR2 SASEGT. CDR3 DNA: TGTGCCAGCAAACGGGATCTCAATCAGCCCCAGCATTTT. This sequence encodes CASKRDLNQPQHF.